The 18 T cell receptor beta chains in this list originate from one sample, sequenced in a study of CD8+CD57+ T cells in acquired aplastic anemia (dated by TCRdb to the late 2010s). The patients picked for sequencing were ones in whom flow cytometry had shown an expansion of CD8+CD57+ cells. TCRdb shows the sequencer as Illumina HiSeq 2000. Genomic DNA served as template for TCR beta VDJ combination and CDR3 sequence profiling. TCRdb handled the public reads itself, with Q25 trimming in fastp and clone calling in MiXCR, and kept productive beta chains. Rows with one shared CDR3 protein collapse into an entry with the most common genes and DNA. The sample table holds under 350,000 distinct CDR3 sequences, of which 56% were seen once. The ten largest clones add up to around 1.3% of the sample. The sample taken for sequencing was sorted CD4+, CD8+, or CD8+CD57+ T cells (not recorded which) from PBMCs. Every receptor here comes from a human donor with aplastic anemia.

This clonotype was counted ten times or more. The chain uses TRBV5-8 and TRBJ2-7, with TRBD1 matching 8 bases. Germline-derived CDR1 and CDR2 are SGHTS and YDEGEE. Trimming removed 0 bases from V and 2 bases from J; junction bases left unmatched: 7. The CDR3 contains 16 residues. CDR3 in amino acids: CASSLGAGTGTYEQYF. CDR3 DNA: TGTGCCAGCAGCTTGGGGGCCGGGACAGGCACCTACGAGCAGTACTTC.

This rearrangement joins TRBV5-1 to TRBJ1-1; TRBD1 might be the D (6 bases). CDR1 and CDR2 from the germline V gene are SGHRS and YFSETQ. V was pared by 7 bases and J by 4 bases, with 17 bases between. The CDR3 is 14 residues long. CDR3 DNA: TGCGCCAGCCCTGGATGGGGGGGGCTCACTGAAGCTTTCTTT. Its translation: CASPGWGGLTEAFF.

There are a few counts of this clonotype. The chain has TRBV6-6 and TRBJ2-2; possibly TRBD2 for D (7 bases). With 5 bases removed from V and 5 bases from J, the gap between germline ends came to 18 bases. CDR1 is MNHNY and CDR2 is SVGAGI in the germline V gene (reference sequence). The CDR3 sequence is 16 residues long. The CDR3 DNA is TGTGCCAGCAGTATACGGGGGGCCCGGGGGACCGGGGAGCTGTTTTTT. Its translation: CASSIRGARGTGELFF.

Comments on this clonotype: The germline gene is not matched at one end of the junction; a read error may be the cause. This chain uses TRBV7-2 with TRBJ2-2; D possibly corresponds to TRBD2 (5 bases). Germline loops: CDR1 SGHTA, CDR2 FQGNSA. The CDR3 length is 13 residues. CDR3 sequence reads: CASSPAKTGELFF. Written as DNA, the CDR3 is TGTGCCAGCAGCCCAGCAAAAACCGGGGAGTTGTTTTTT.

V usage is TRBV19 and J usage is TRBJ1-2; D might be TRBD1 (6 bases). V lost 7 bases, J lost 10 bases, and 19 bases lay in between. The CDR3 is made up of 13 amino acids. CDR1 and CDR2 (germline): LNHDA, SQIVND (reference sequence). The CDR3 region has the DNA TGTGCCAGTACCCCACCCAGGACAGACCTCTACACCTTC. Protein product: CASTPPRTDLYTF.

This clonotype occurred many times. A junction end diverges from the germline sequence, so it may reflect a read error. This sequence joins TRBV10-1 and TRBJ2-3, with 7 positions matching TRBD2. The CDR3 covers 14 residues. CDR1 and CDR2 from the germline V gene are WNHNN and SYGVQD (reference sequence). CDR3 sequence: CASSAWTSTDTQYF. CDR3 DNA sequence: TGTGCCAGCAGTGCCTGGACTAGTACAGATACGCAGTATTTT.

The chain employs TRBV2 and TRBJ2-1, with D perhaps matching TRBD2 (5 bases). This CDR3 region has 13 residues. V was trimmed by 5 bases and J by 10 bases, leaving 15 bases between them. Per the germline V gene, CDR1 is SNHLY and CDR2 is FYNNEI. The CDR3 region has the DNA TGTGCCAGCAGTCTGGGCCGTTCGGGAGAGCAGTTCTTC. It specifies CASSLGRSGEQFF.

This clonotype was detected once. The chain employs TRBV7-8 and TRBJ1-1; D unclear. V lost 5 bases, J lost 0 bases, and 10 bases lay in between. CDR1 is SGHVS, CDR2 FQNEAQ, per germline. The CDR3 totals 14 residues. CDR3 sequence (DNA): TGTGCCAGCAGCATCCGGACCCTGAACACTGAAGCTTTCTTT. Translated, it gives CASSIRTLNTEAFF.

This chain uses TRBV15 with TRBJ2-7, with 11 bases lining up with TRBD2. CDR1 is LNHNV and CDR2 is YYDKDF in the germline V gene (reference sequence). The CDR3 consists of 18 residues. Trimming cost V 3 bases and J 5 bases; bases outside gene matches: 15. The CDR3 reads CATSRRRTSGPGPHEQYF. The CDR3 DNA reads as TGTGCCACCAGCAGGAGGCGGACTAGCGGGCCAGGGCCCCACGAGCAGTACTTC.

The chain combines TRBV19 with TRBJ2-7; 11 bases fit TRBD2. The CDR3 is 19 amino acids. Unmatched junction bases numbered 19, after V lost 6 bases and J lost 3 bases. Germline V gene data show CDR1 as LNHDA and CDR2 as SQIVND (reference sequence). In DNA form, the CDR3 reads TGTGCCAGTAGCCGTATTTTCAAGTCCGGGACTAGCGGTGTCTACGAGCAGTACTTC. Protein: CASSRIFKSGTSGVYEQYF.

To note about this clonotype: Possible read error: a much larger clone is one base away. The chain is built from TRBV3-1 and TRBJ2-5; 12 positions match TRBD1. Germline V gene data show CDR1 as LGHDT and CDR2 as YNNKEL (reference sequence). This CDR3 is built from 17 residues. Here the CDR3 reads CASSPFKGTGGVETQDF. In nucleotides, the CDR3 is TGTGCCAGCAGCCCATTTAAAGGGACAGGGGGCGTTGAGACCCAGGACTTC.

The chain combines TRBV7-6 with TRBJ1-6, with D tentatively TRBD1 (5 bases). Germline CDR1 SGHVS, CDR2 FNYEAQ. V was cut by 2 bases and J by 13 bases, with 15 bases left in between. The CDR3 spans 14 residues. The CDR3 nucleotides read TGTGCCAGCAGCTTACGGGGCCAGCTGTCGCCCCTCCACTTT. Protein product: CASSLRGQLSPLHF.

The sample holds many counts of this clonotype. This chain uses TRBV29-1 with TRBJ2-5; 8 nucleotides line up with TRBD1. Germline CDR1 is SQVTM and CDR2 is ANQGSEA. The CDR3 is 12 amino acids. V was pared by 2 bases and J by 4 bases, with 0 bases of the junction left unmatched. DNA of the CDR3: TGCAGCGTTGAACAGGGGGCAGAGACCCAGTACTTC. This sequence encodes CSVEQGAETQYF.

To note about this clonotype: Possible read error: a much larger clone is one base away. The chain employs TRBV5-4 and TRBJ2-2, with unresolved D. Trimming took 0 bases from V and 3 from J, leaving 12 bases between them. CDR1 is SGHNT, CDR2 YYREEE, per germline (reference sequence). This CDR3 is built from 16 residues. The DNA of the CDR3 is TGTGCCAGCAGCTTGGGAATGGGCCAGGACACCGGGGAGCTGTTTTTT. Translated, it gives CASSLGMGQDTGELFF.

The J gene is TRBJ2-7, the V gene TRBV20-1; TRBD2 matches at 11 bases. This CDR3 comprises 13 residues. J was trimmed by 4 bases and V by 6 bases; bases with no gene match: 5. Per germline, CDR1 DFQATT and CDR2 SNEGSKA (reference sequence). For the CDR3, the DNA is TGCAGTGCCACCGGGACTAGCGGATACGAGCAGTACTTC. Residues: CSATGTSGYEQYF.

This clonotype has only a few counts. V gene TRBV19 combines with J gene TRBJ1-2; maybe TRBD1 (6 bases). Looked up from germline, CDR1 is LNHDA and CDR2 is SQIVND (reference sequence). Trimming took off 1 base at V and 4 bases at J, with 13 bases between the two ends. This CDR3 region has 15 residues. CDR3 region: CASSIGPDSIYGYTF. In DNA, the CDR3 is TGTGCCAGTAGTATAGGACCGGACAGCATCTATGGCTACACCTTC.

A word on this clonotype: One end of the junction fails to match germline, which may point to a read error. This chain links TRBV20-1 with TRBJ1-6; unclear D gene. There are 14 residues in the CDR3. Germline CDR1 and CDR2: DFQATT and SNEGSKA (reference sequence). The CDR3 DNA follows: TGCGGTGCAAGAGGAGGATCCGATAATTCACCCCTCCACTTT. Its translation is CGARGGSDNSPLHF.

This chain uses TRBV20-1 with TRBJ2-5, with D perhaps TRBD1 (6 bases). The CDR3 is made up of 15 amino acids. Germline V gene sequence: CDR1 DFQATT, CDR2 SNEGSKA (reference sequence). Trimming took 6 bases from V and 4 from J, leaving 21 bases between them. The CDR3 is CSAPLGGDLSETQYF. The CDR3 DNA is TGCAGTGCCCCTTTAGGGGGAGATCTCTCAGAGACCCAGTACTTC.